This TCR beta chain was retrieved from a study of post-analysis software for immune sequencing data (dated by TCRdb to between 2014 and 2017). Regarding the research as a whole: Disease courses on record covered relapsing-remitting, secondary progressive and progressive-relapsing multiple sclerosis, though some patients had no subtype annotation. The multiple sclerosis patient repertoires were compared with some twelve previously published healthy control repertoires from donors aged 6 to 25 years. A subset of samples was prepared in parallel using single-end sample barcoding, then pooled and co-amplified after Illumina adapter ligation. What the authors observed across the whole study: The multiple sclerosis patient group was slightly younger than the control group. Strong co-clustering of samples prepared in the same batch was shown by direct clustering with F measure, prompting a batch-effect correction. Patients showed significantly higher frequencies than controls for a handful of TRBV segments, among them TRBV5-6, TRBV5-1 and TRBV20-1. Compared with controls, multiple sclerosis patients had significantly lower normalized Chao1 diversity, a finding suggesting substantial peripheral T-cell clonal expansion.

Library preparation used PCR. The listed sequencing device is Illumina HiSeq 2500. To reduce PCR and sequencing biases, unique molecular identifiers were built into the TCR beta cDNA libraries. Some 500,000 cDNA molecules were obtained for every 1 to 10 million input T cells, so each molecule roughly corresponded to one T cell. The patient libraries were prepared and sequenced with the same protocol used for the earlier healthy control dataset. Within a given batch, samples were prepared together, multiplexed and sequenced on the same HiSeq lane. The authors processed their data as follows. MIGEC handled the raw barcoded reads, throwing out single-read molecular identifier groups before consensus assembly and CDR3 extraction. VDJtools was used for post-analysis of the clonotype tables, and diversity was normalized by down-sampling every dataset to the size of the smallest sample. In repertoire overlap clustering, CDR3 amino acid sequences, but not nucleotide sequences, were matched to correct batch-related cross-sample contamination. Through fastp at Q25 and MiXCR, TCRdb rebuilt clones from the public reads, retaining in-frame beta chains. A single entry per CDR3 protein holds the most common genes and DNA from its merged rows. The V and J calls were determined by TCRdb, not by the authors. Counted in this sample were hundreds of thousands of distinct CDR3 sequences; 25% to 30% of them appeared once. The ten biggest clones cover about 0.5% of the sample.

At the junction V is shortened by 1 base and J by 3 bases, with 15 bases in between. Measured from the cysteine to the phenylalanine, the CDR3 is 15 residues long. The kept DNA is CDR3 alone, 45 bases in frame from the first base. Taken from the germline V gene (reference sequence), the CDR1 and CDR2 loops are DFQATT and SNEGSKA. To demonstrate the VDJtools post-analysis software, TCR beta repertoires were profiled from the peripheral blood of about 13 young patients with multiple sclerosis. The patients with multiple sclerosis were children and adolescents between about 6 and 16 years of age. For this clonotype: Its antigen is unknown. No qualities accompany the bases; no much larger clone lies one base away.

The V gene is TRBV20-1 and the J gene is TRBJ2-5; the D gene is perhaps TRBD2, from 6 matching bases. This clonotype originated in a girl between 10 and 17 years old with multiple sclerosis. The material sequenced was blood. The nucleotide sequence is TGCAGTGCTAGAGTTGGTACGGGAGCCGAAGAGACCCAGTACTTC. This gives the protein CSARVGTGAEETQYF.